These 22 T cell receptor beta chains were sequenced from one sample in a study of blood T cell repertoires in COVID-19. Profiling relied on immunoSEQ multiplex PCR, and the TCRdb table lists in-frame clones only, not all of them. The profile shows 280,000 or so clones, 90% of them singletons. The specimen sequenced was PBMCs or T cells enriched from blood (not recorded which). These receptors were taken from a woman between 18 and 29 years old with acute COVID-19.

This clone was seen once. V gene TRBV6-5 combines with J gene TRBJ1-5; D is perhaps TRBD1 (6 bases). With 7 bases removed from V and 10 bases from J, the gap between germline ends came to 17 bases. Germline V gene lookup returns CDR1 MNHEY and CDR2 SVGAGI. The CDR3 has 13 amino acids. CDR3 in DNA: TGTGCCAGCAAAACCCAGGGTGGGGGCCCCCAGCATTTT. Its translation is CASKTQGGGPQHF.

Worth noting for this clone: Other DNA sequences in this specimen translate into the identical CDR3. CDR3: CASSQSYEQYF. The CDR3 coding sequence is TGTGCCAGCAGTCAGTCCTACGAGCAGTACTTC. The chain has TRBV3-1 (or the pseudogene TRBV3-2) and TRBJ2-7; D remains unclear. Per the germline V gene, CDR1 is LGHDT and CDR2 is YNNKEL (reference sequence). V was clipped by 6 bases and J by 1 base, with 4 bases between them. The CDR3 length is 11 residues.

The V gene is TRBV4-1, the J gene TRBJ2-4; TRBD1 matches 8 bases. The ends lost 3 bases at V and 1 base at J; junction bases unmatched: 8. Germline V lookup: CDR1 MGHRA, CDR2 YSYEKL. CDR3 length equals 17 residues. The CDR3 loop is CASSQETGGGAKNIQYF. The DNA for the CDR3 is TGCGCCAGCAGCCAGGAAACAGGGGGTGGGGCCAAAAACATTCAGTACTTC.

This clone was found once. V gene TRBV28 combines with J gene TRBJ1-5; weak D call: TRBD1 (5 bases). Per germline, CDR1 MDHEN and CDR2 SYDVKM. The V end lost 7 bases, the J end lost 6 bases, and 16 bases lay between the germline ends. The CDR3 totals 14 residues. Here the CDR3 DNA reads TGTGCCAGCACCCATGTCGGGGGGACTCAGCCCCAGCATTTT. Translating it yields CASTHVGGTQPQHF.

This clone was detected once. The chain links TRBV5-1 to TRBJ1-4; 7 nucleotides agree with TRBD1. V shed 3 bases and J 1 base; nucleotides not matched to a gene: 6. Germline V lookup: CDR1 SGHRS, CDR2 YFSETQ. CDR3 length equals 16 residues. For the CDR3, the DNA is TGCGCCAGCAGCTCGTCCCCAGGGGGAACTAATGAAAAACTGTTTTTT. Translated: CASSSSPGGTNEKLFF.

The gene calls are TRBV4-2 and TRBJ1-3; D call uncertain. Per germline, CDR1 LGHNA and CDR2 YNFKEQ. V lost 3 bases, J lost 0 bases, and 6 bases lay in between. The CDR3 consists of 14 residues. In DNA, the CDR3 is TGTGCCAGCAGCCACCCGAGCTCTGGAAACACCATATATTTT. Translation: CASSHPSSGNTIYF.

The chain combines TRBV6-6 with TRBJ1-5; 8 positions match TRBD1. In germline, CDR1 is MNHNY, CDR2 SVGAGI (reference sequence). With V trimmed by 7 bases and J by 0 bases, 2 bases remained unmatched. The CDR3 length is 14 residues. CDR3 sequence: CASTGQGSNQPQHF. The CDR3 DNA sequence: TGTGCCAGCACCGGACAGGGTAGCAATCAGCCCCAGCATTTT.

The chain recombines TRBV20-1 with TRBJ1-1, with D unclear. The V gene lost 2 bases and the J gene lost 8 bases, with 9 bases spanning the gap. In germline, CDR1 is DFQATT, CDR2 SNEGSKA (reference sequence). The CDR3 runs 11 residues. In DNA form, the CDR3 reads TGCAGTGCTAGATCGGGTGACGAAGCTTTCTTT. Its protein product is CSARSGDEAFF.

This chain connects TRBV6-1 to TRBJ1-4; the D is unclear. Looked up from germline, CDR1 is MNHNS and CDR2 is SASEGT. The CDR3 contains 16 residues. Between the trimmed V and J ends, which lost 1 base and 7 bases, there was a span of 16 bases. In nucleotides, the CDR3 is TGTGCCAGCAGTGAAGACAGACCTACGGGGAGTGAAAAACTGTTTTTT. Residues: CASSEDRPTGSEKLFF.

The V call is TRBV15, the J call TRBJ2-6; a weak D match, TRBD2 (5 bases). This CDR3 has 17 residues. Germline V gives CDR1 LNHNV, CDR2 YYDKDF (reference sequence). The ends were cut back, 2 bases at V and 2 bases at J, with 13 bases in the middle. CDR3: CATSRLIKRTGANVLTF. The DNA of the CDR3 is TGTGCCACCAGCAGACTCATAAAGCGGACTGGGGCCAACGTCCTGACTTTC.

This clone has only a few counts. The chain has TRBV6-6 and TRBJ1-6, with 8 positions matching TRBD1. Germline CDR1 and CDR2: MNHNY and SVGAGI (reference sequence). CDR3 length: 17 residues. V was pared by 5 bases and J by 10 bases, with 16 bases of the junction left unmatched. The CDR3 region is CASSPYLWTGLRSPLHF. The CDR3 bases are TGTGCCAGCAGTCCGTACCTCTGGACAGGGTTAAGGTCACCCCTCCACTTT.

Points on this clone: This CDR3 is also generated by other DNA sequences in the sample. V usage is TRBV7-2 and J usage is TRBJ1-1, with TRBD1 identical over 8 bases. This CDR3 has 14 residues. The trim removed 5 bases at V and 4 bases at J, leaving 6 bases unmatched. Looked up from germline, CDR1 is SGHTA and CDR2 is FQGNSA. This CDR3 is CASSPAGGGTEAFF. The DNA for the CDR3 is TGTGCCAGCAGCCCCGCAGGGGGCGGCACTGAAGCTTTCTTT.

V gene TRBV20-1 combines with J gene TRBJ2-7; D is undetermined. This CDR3 region has 11 residues. With 6 bases removed from V and 3 bases from J, the gap between germline ends came to 9 bases. Germline CDR1 and CDR2: DFQATT and SNEGSKA (reference sequence). The CDR3 loop reads CSAPLFYEQYF. CDR3 DNA sequence: TGCAGTGCGCCTCTATTCTACGAGCAGTACTTC.

The genes are TRBV7-3 and TRBJ2-6, with TRBD2 identical over 9 bases. Germline CDR1 SGHTA, CDR2 FQGTGA. This CDR3 comprises 16 residues. Trimming cost V 4 bases and J 3 bases; bases outside gene matches: 4. CDR3 coding DNA: TGTGCCAGCAGCTCAAGAGCGGGAGGTGGGGCCAACGTCCTGACTTTC. This translates into CASSSRAGGGANVLTF.

At least ten counts were recorded for this clone. The chain employs TRBV6-6 and TRBJ2-3; 11 bases fit TRBD2. J gave up 2 bases and V 5 bases, and 12 bases lay outside the gene matches. The CDR3 length is 18 residues. Germline V gene sequence: CDR1 MNHNY, CDR2 SVGAGI (reference sequence). CDR3: CASSPTSGVAKSTDTQYF. DNA for the CDR3: TGTGCCAGCAGTCCGACTAGCGGGGTGGCTAAGTCCACAGATACGCAGTATTTT.

The chain is built from TRBV4-1 and TRBJ2-1, with 14 bases that match TRBD2. The germline gives CDR1 MGHRA, CDR2 YSYEKL. CDR3 length equals 17 residues. Trimming removed 0 bases from V and 5 bases from J; junction bases left unmatched: 3. The DNA for the CDR3 is TGCGCCAGCAGCCAAGATGGGACTAGCGGGAGAAACAATGAGCAGTTCTTC. Translating gives CASSQDGTSGRNNEQFF.

Here the CDR3 reads CASSAPSWGLARTDTQYF. In nucleotides, the CDR3 is TGTGCCAGCAGCGCGCCCAGTTGGGGACTAGCGCGCACAGATACGCAGTATTTT. The chain links TRBV11-2 to TRBJ2-3; 10 bases are shared with TRBD2. Germline CDR1 is SGHAT and CDR2 is FQNNGV. The CDR3 covers 18 residues. V trimming: 5 bases; J trimming: 1 base; junction bases outside the gene matches: 12. The full variable domain, rest sourced from reference TRBV11-2 and TRBJ2-3, is EAGVAQSPRYKIIEKRQSVAFWCNPISGHATLYWYQQILGQGPKLLIQFQNNGVVDDSQLPKDRFSAERLKGVDSTLKIQPAKLEDSAVYLCASSAPSWGLARTDTQYFGPGTRLTVL.

This chain joins TRBV7-8 and TRBJ2-7; D not certain. There are 14 residues in the CDR3. CDR1 is SGHVS, CDR2 FQNEAQ, per germline. V dropped 5 bases and J dropped 0 bases, with 11 bases sitting between them. The CDR3 reads CASSPLLSSYEQYF. CDR3 DNA: TGTGCCAGCAGCCCTCTGTTGAGCTCCTACGAGCAGTACTTC. Full variable domain (missing parts from reference TRBV7-8 and TRBJ2-7): GAGVSQSPRYKVAKRGQDVALRCDPISGHVSLFWYQQALGQGPEFLTYFQNEAQLDKSGLPSDRFFAERPEGSVSTLKIQRTQQEDSAVYLCASSPLLSSYEQYFGPGTRLTVT.

This clone was seen a few times. The chain carries TRBV5-1 and TRBJ1-2; 9 positions match TRBD1. Germline V gene lookup returns CDR1 SGHRS and CDR2 YFSETQ. V lost 3 bases, J lost 0 bases, and 3 bases stayed unmatched. The CDR3 has 15 residues. The CDR3 sequence: CASSYRDRANYGYTF. The CDR3 DNA reads as TGCGCCAGCAGCTACCGGGACAGGGCTAACTATGGCTACACCTTC.

The V gene is TRBV6-5, the J gene TRBJ2-7; D unresolved. Germline CDR1 is MNHEY and CDR2 is SVGAGI. The V and J ends lost 5 bases and 2 bases respectively, with 13 bases between them. The CDR3 runs to 14 residues. The CDR3 nucleotides read TGTGCCAGCAGTCTTGATGGAGTCGCCTACGAGCAGTACTTC. Amino acid sequence: CASSLDGVAYEQYF.

The chain links TRBV9 to TRBJ2-2; possibly TRBD1 for D (6 bases). Trimming removed 2 bases at V and 7 bases at J, with 15 bases between. The CDR3 is 15 residues long. Germline CDR1 and CDR2: SGDLS and YYNGEE. The CDR3 nucleotides read TGTGCCAGCAGCGTGACGCACAGGGTTGACGGGGAGCTGTTTTTT. Translating it yields CASSVTHRVDGELFF.

The chain couples TRBV27 to TRBJ1-3; D is possibly TRBD1 (6 bases). The CDR3 has 17 amino acids. Germline lookup yields CDR1 MNHEY and CDR2 SMNVEV (reference sequence). Trimming shortened V by 1 base and J by 1 base, and 14 bases separated the two germline ends. CDR3 in DNA: TGTGCCAGCAGTTTATATTCTGACAGGTCGTCTGGAAACACCATATATTTT. Encoded protein: CASSLYSDRSSGNTIYF.